Ten or more counts support the clone carrying this T cell receptor (beta chain). Naive CD8 library inputs spanned roughly 17,000 to 1,000,000 sorted cells and 10%, 30% or 50% RNA. Unmatched junction bases numbered 13, after V lost 5 bases and J lost 0 bases. CDR1 is MDHEN, CDR2 SYDVKM, per germline. The CDR3 loop spans 19 amino acids. These data originate in a study of molecular identifiers for immune sequencing clone quantification. TCRdb itself ran the PCR reads through MiXCR, one entry per CDR3 protein. The sample consists of 400,000 to 600,000 distinct CDR3 sequences, about 20% of them appearing once.

The receptor was derived from a human donor in good health. Some libraries in this study had Jurkat cell RNA spiked in. This chain links TRBV28 with TRBJ2-4; the match to TRBD2 covers 10 bases. Sequenced material: naive CD8+ T cells from blood, with Jurkat cell RNA spiked in. Indicated subset: FACS-sorted CD8+CD4-CCR7+CD45RA+ naive T cells. In nucleotides, the CDR3 is TGTGCCAGCAGTCCCATCCTAGCGGGAGCAGCCGTAGCCAAAAACATTCAGTACTTC. This gives the protein CASSPILAGAAVAKNIQYF.